This T cell receptor (beta chain) was sequenced during a study of cytomegalovirus exposure and HLA in healthy donors. 13 Jbeta primers and 60 Vbeta primers were used for the PCR. Some clones are missing from TCRdb's copy, which holds only in-frame ones; the method was immunoSEQ multiplex PCR. The sample comprises hundreds of thousands of clones, approximately 79% of which are singletons, and roughly 1.9% rests with the top ten. Trimming cost V 0 bases and J 3 bases; bases outside gene matches: 4. The CDR3 is 15 residues long. Germline V gene lookup returns CDR1 SGHNT and CDR2 YYREEE (reference sequence).

Sequenced: PBMCs. J is TRBJ2-5 and V is TRBV5-4; TRBD1 matches 8 bases. This clonotype was sampled from a male donor in good health and CMV-seronegative. CDR3 in amino acids: CASSLGTGMEETQYF. The CDR3 nucleotides read TGTGCCAGCAGCTTGGGGACAGGGATGGAAGAGACCCAGTACTTC.